This T cell receptor (beta chain) was recovered during a study of spatial heterogeneity in lung cancer. TCRdb passed the 5' RACE reads through MiXCR, listing each CDR3 protein once. Altogether approximately 12,000 distinct CDR3 sequences are present, roughly 6.2% being singletons, with the ten largest covering 10%. Time point: sample taken at primary tumor resection. Unsorted whole RNA from tumor, nontumor lung or frozen PBMC underwent sequencing. With 4 bases clipped from V and 4 bases from J, the junction kept 8 bases outside the gene matches. Looked up from germline, CDR1 is SGDLS and CDR2 is YYNGEE. The CDR3 is 14 amino acids.

The receptor was isolated from a male donor with early-stage non-small cell lung cancer. The sample in question was normal lung tissue next to the tumor, obtained at surgery. The chain uses TRBV9 and TRBJ2-7; 7 nucleotides line up with TRBD2. The CDR3 DNA is TGTGCCAGCAGCCTCGGGGCTAGCGGATACGAGCAGTACTTC. This translates into CASSLGASGYEQYF.